The 20 T cell receptor beta chains reported below all come from one sample, sequenced in a study of esophageal squamous cell carcinoma under preoperative chemotherapy (dated by TCRdb to between 2017 and 2018). Library construction relied on PCR. The sequencing machine was a HiSeq X Ten. TCRdb handled the public reads itself, with Q25 trimming in fastp and clone calling in MiXCR, and kept productive beta chains. Entries that share a CDR3 protein sequence are merged under the most common genes and DNA. A total of 34,000 or so distinct CDR3 sequences appear in this sample, 52% of them only once. Together, the top ten hold roughly 25% of the sample. This specimen's time point label, interpreted: after preoperative PTX-NDP chemotherapy. Sample acquisition took place from a patient given preoperative chemotherapy. Source of these receptors: a human donor with esophageal squamous cell carcinoma. The donor label of this sample is uncertain.

This clonotype was seen at least ten times. V usage is TRBV6-1 and J usage is TRBJ1-1, with TRBD1 matching 8 bases. In germline, CDR1 is MNHNS, CDR2 SASEGT. This CDR3 is 13 amino acids long. V lost 5 bases, J lost 10 bases, and 9 bases stayed unmatched. CDR3 sequence reads: CASSTGGAMGAFF. The CDR3 DNA reads TGTGCCAGCAGTACAGGGGGAGCTATGGGAGCTTTCTTT.

V is TRBV6-1 and J is TRBJ2-3; tentative D call: TRBD2 (6 bases). The ends were cut back, 7 bases at V and 1 base at J, with 24 bases in the middle. This CDR3 contains 18 residues. Germline V gene sequence: CDR1 MNHNS, CDR2 SASEGT. Here the CDR3 DNA reads TGTGCCAGCATAAACCCTAGCGCGGGGCCCCCTGGCACAGATACGCAGTATTTT. Amino acids: CASINPSAGPPGTDTQYF.

At least ten counts were recorded for this clonotype. The chain uses TRBV11-1 and TRBJ2-1; 12 bases are a match to TRBD2. V lost 5 bases, J lost 13 bases, and 12 bases stayed unmatched. Germline V gene sequence: CDR1 SGHAT, CDR2 FQDESV (reference sequence). This CDR3 is built from 15 residues. The CDR3 region has the DNA TGTGCCAGCAGCCGGACTAGCGGGGATGGAGAGACCCAGTTCTTC. It is translated as CASSRTSGDGETQFF. Variable domain in full (rest from reference TRBV11-1 and TRBJ2-1): EAEVAQSPRYKITEKSQAVAFWCDPISGHATLYWYRQILGQGPELLVQFQDESVVDDSQLPKDRFSAERLKGVDSTLKIQPAELGDSAMYLCASSRTSGDGETQFFGPGTRLTVL.

In its sample, this clonotype was seen many times. DNA of the CDR3: TGTGCCAGCACCAGGGCTTGGGGTTACGAGCAGTACTTC. Translation: CASTRAWGYEQYF. The chain recombines TRBV27 with TRBJ2-5; maybe TRBD1 (5 bases). The J call is in doubt because the DNA end fits TRBJ2-7 better. Looked up from germline, CDR1 is MNHEY and CDR2 is SMNVEV (reference sequence). This CDR3 region has 13 residues.

This clonotype is labeled as large. The J gene is TRBJ2-1, the V gene TRBV7-9, with D possibly being TRBD1 or TRBD2 (5 bases each). The CDR3 sequence is 16 residues long. Germline CDR1 SEHNR, CDR2 FQNEAQ (reference sequence). The ends were cut back, 5 bases at V and 2 bases at J, with 16 bases in the middle. The CDR3 protein is CASSPPGQGAYNEQFF. The CDR3 DNA reads TGTGCCAGCAGCCCTCCGGGGCAGGGTGCCTACAATGAGCAGTTCTTC.

Only a few counts were recorded for this clonotype. The chain employs TRBV6-1 and TRBJ2-3; a possible D gene is TRBD2 (6 bases). The assigned J gene may be wrong: the sequence end matches TRBJ2-7 better. The germline CDR1 and CDR2 sequences are MNHNS and SASEGT. The CDR3 runs 12 residues. The CDR3 DNA reads TGTGCCAGTGAGCGGGTCGCGAACGAGCAGTACTTC. Amino acids: CASERVANEQYF.

This clonotype was recorded many times. The V call is TRBV7-9, the J call TRBJ1-2; D unclear. Germline values: CDR1 SEHNR, CDR2 FQNEAQ (reference sequence). V lost 2 bases and J lost 1, with 8 bases in between. The CDR3 covers 14 residues. The CDR3, as DNA: TGTGCCAGCAGCTTAAACAGTTTTAACTATGGCTACACCTTC. It translates to CASSLNSFNYGYTF.

As to this clonotype: One end of the junction does not line up with germline, which may come from a read error. This sequence joins TRBV11-3 and TRBJ2-3; TRBD2 agrees at 8 bases. The CDR3 has 16 amino acids. In germline, CDR1 is SGHNT, CDR2 YENEEA. DNA for the CDR3: TGTGCGAGCCGCTTCACGGGGGGGGGAGGCACAAATACGCAGTATTTC. Translation gives CASRFTGGGGTNTQYF.

This clonotype was recorded many times. V is TRBV6-1 and J is TRBJ2-1, with a weak D call TRBD2 (6 bases). From germline, CDR1 is MNHNS and CDR2 SASEGT. This CDR3 contains 16 residues. With 8 bases removed from V and 10 bases from J, the gap between germline ends came to 27 bases. The DNA for the CDR3 is TGTGCCAGCCGGCGGGACTCCTCAAGCATGTTCCACGAGCAGTTCTTC. Translation: CASRRDSSSMFHEQFF.

This clonotype is medium-sized in the sample. This rearrangement joins TRBV12-3 or TRBV12-4 to TRBJ2-3; 8 positions match TRBD2. This CDR3 is built from 16 residues. J gave up 5 bases and V 6 bases, and 13 bases lay outside the gene matches. The chain's CDR3 is CASSAIGGGQGDTQYF. CDR3 bases: TGTGCCAGCAGCGCGATTGGCGGGGGGCAGGGAGATACGCAGTATTTT.

By its share, this clonotype is medium-sized. The chain links TRBV7-2 to TRBJ2-7, with D hard to call. The germline V and J ends were trimmed by 3 bases and 0 bases, with 9 bases remaining between them. The CDR3 loop spans 14 amino acids. In germline, CDR1 is SGHTA, CDR2 FQGNSA. The CDR3 coding sequence is TGTGCCAGCAGCTTCCGGACGAGCTCCTACGAGCAGTACTTC. Translating gives CASSFRTSSYEQYF.

The rearrangement joins TRBV7-2 to TRBJ2-4; D might be TRBD2 (7 bases). The CDR3 is made up of 14 amino acids. Germline V gene data show CDR1 as SGHTA and CDR2 as FQGNSA. This chain's CDR3 is CAGSGARDKKIQYF. CDR3 in DNA: TGTGCGGGGAGCGGGGCACGGGACAAAAAGATCCAGTACTTC.

The chain links TRBV7-2 to TRBJ2-1, with 7 bases lining up with TRBD2. The germline CDR1 and CDR2 sequences are SGHTA and FQGNSA. The CDR3 is 13 amino acids. Trimming took 5 bases from V and 10 from J; bases not matched to a gene: 8. The CDR3, as DNA: TGTGCCAGCAGCCCGCGGATCGGGAGGGAGCAGTTCTTC. It codes for CASSPRIGREQFF.

A word on this clonotype: The junction does not match germline at one end; this may be a read error. The chain joins TRBV11-3 to TRBJ2-4, with TRBD1 identical over 9 bases. CDR3 length: 17 amino acids. Germline V CDR1 and CDR2: SGHNT, YENEEA. The CDR3, as DNA: TGTGCCAGCAGCTTCGAAGCCGGGACAGGGACCAAAAACATGCAGTATTTC. Translating it yields CASSFEAGTGTKNMQYF.

The rearrangement uses TRBV12-3 or TRBV12-4 and TRBJ2-3, with 7 bases aligning to TRBD2. The CDR3 has 15 amino acids. V was clipped by 6 bases and J by 5 bases; unmatched bases: 11. This CDR3 reads CASRSTSGAGDTQYF. CDR3 DNA: TGTGCCAGCAGATCGACAAGCGGGGCGGGAGATACGCAGTATTTT.

The genes are TRBV5-6 and TRBJ1-4, with a tentative D call TRBD1 (6 bases). The CDR3 is 17 residues long. The V gene lost 4 bases and the J gene lost 0 bases, with 16 bases spanning the gap. Germline-derived CDR1 and CDR2 are SGHDT and YYEEEE. CDR3 sequence reads: CASSLRGDSATNEKLFF. In nucleotides, the CDR3 is TGTGCCAGCAGCCTCAGGGGAGACAGTGCAACTAATGAAAAACTGTTTTTT. The full variable domain, its missing parts supplied by reference TRBV5-6 and TRBJ1-4, is DAGVTQSPTHLIKTRGQQVTLRCSPKSGHDTVSWYQQALGQGPQFIFQYYEEEERQRGNFPDRFSGHQFPNYSSELNVNALLLGDSALYLCASSLRGDSATNEKLFFGSGTQLSVL.

The sample holds many counts of this clonotype. The chain uses TRBV6-1 and TRBJ2-5; TRBD2 matches 9 bases. The end of the DNA aligns better with TRBJ2-7, so the J call may be wrong. CDR3 length: 16 amino acids. Germline loops: CDR1 MNHNS, CDR2 SASEGT. The CDR3 DNA reads TGTGCCAGCAGCCTTGGGGGTAGCGGGGGCCTCTACGAGCAGTACTTC. It yields the protein CASSLGGSGGLYEQYF.

The CDR3 loop reads CASSLAAGKDEQYF. The CDR3 DNA reads TGTGCCAGCAGCTTAGCTGCTGGGAAGGACGAGCAGTACTTC. The rearrangement links TRBV7-2 to TRBJ2-3; the D is unclear. The J call is uncertain, as TRBJ2-7 better fits the DNA end. Per germline, CDR1 SGHTA and CDR2 FQGNSA. CDR3 length: 14 residues.

A note on this clonotype: Relative to the germline gene, one junction end is altered; a read error may explain this. The chain couples TRBV7-2 to TRBJ2-4; 8 positions match TRBD2. From germline, CDR1 is SGHTA and CDR2 FQGNSA. The length of the CDR3 is 16 residues. CDR3 in DNA: TGTGCCAGCAGCTTCTCCGGGACTAGTTCTCACAACACTCAGTACTTC. Its protein product is CASSFSGTSSHNTQYF.

This clonotype was counted between two and nine times. This chain joins TRBV5-6 and TRBJ2-7; D could derive from TRBD1 or TRBD2 (5 bases each). Trimming took off 1 base at V and 1 base at J, with 12 bases between the two ends. The V gene's germline CDR1 is SGHDT and CDR2 YYEEEE. This CDR3 has 15 amino acids. The CDR3, as DNA: TGTGCCAGCAGCTTGTGGGGGTTCTCTTCCTACGAGCAGTACTTC. As protein: CASSLWGFSSYEQYF.